The sequence of this TCR beta chain was determined in a study of blood T cell repertoires in COVID-19. Across the whole study: Specimens from acute and convalescent COVID-19 originated in the United States, Italy and Spain.

The cohort comprised adults aged about 18 to 100 years residing in about two dozen US areas. Trimming pared 1 base from V and 2 bases from J, leaving 9 bases between. This CDR3 comprises 14 residues. Germline V gene data show CDR1 as SEHNR and CDR2 as FQNEAQ (reference sequence). In the original analysis: The authors estimated nucleated cell counts from reference gene primer amplification. The method was immunoSEQ multiplex PCR; TCRdb's version includes in-frame clones alone and lacks a portion of them. D and trimming were read from the DNA, whereas the V and J calls and clone size are those reported in that table. This table holds around 250,000 clones, around 90% found once.

V and J are TRBV7-9 and TRBJ2-7, with D tentatively TRBD1 (5 bases). The sample was PBMCs or T cells enriched from blood (not recorded which). This receptor was obtained from a woman under 40 with acute COVID-19. Written as DNA, the CDR3 is TGTGCCAGCAGCTTAGAATGGACACCCTACGAGCAGTACTTC. Translation: CASSLEWTPYEQYF.